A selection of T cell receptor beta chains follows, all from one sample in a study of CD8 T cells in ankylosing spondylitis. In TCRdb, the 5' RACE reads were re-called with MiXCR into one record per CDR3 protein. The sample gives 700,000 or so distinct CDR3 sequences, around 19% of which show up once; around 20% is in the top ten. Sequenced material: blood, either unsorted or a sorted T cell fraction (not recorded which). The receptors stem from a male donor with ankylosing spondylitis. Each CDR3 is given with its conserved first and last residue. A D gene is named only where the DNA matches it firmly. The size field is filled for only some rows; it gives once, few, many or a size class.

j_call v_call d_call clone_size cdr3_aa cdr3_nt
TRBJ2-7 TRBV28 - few CASRLPGDLYEQYF TGTGCCAGCAGACTTCCAGGAGACCTCTACGAGCAGTACTTC
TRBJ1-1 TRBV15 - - CATSRVQGSTEAFF TGTGCCACCAGCAGAGTACAGGGCTCCACTGAAGCTTTCTTT
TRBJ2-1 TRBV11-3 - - CASSLGWYHNEQFF TGTGCCAGCAGCTTAGGGTGGTACCACAATGAGCAGTTCTTC
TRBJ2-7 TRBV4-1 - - CASSQTSGGEQYF TGCGCCAGCAGCCAAACTAGTGGAGGCGAGCAGTACTTC
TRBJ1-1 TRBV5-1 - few CASSRAPGRMNTEAFF TGCGCCAGCAGCCGAGCCCCGGGACGGATGAACACTGAAGCTTTCTTT
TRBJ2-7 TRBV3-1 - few CASSQTPVDEQYF TGTGCCAGCAGCCAAACCCCCGTTGACGAGCAGTACTTC
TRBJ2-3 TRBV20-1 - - CSARTDTTDTQYF TGCAGTGCTAGAACAGATACCACAGATACGCAGTATTTT
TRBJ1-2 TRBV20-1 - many CSASLQGAGYTF TGCAGTGCTAGCCTACAGGGAGCGGGCTACACCTTC
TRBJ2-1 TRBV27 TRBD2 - CASSATSGRRAGYNEQFF TGTGCCAGCAGTGCAACTAGCGGGAGGAGGGCAGGCTACAATGAGCAGTTCTTC
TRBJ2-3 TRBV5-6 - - CASTGGLGATDTQYF TGTGCCAGCACCGGCGGGCTGGGGGCCACAGATACGCAGTATTTT
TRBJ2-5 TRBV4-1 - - CASSQDRARNLRQETQYF TGCGCCAGCAGCCAAGACAGGGCCCGGAACCTACGACAAGAGACCCAGTACTTC
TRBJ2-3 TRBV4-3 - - CASSQESRVSADTQYF TGCGCCAGCAGCCAAGAATCCAGGGTCTCCGCAGATACGCAGTATTTT
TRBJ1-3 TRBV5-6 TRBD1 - CASSLRGQGGNTIYF TGTGCCAGCAGCTTGAGGGGGCAGGGAGGAAACACCATATATTTT
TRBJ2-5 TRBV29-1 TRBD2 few CSVEGTSGSETQYF TGCAGCGTTGAGGGGACTAGCGGAAGCGAGACCCAGTACTTC
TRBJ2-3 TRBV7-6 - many CASSLSRTTDTQYF TGTGCCAGCAGCTTAAGCCGGACCACAGATACGCAGTATTTT
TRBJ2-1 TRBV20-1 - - CSAQSPTEQFF TGCAGTGCCCAGTCCCCTACCGAGCAGTTCTTC
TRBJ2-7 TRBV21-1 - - CASSKRRRQLQSSYEQYF TGTGCCAGCAGCAAAAGGAGGCGACAGCTCCAGAGCTCCTACGAGCAGTACTTC
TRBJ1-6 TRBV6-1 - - CASSEAVSYNSPLHF TGTGCCAGCAGTGAAGCGGTGAGCTATAATTCACCCCTCCACTTT
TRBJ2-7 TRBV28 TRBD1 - CASSITGTAPYEQYF TGTGCCAGCAGTATAACCGGGACAGCTCCCTACGAGCAGTACTTC
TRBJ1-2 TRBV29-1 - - CSVAKGTDYGYTF TGCAGCGTGGCGAAGGGAACCGACTATGGCTACACCTTC
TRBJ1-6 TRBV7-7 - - CASSLARVEWYNSPLHF TGTGCTAGCAGCTTAGCCAGGGTGGAATGGTATAATTCACCCCTCCACTTT
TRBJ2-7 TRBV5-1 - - CASSLDRGGDEQYF TGCGCCAGCAGCTTGGACAGGGGGGGCGACGAGCAGTACTTC
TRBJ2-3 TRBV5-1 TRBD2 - CASTGLGLADTQYF TGCGCCAGCACTGGACTAGGCCTCGCAGATACGCAGTATTTT
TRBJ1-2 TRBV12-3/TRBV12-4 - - CASSLLPGHGYTF TGTGCCAGCAGTTTACTCCCCGGGCATGGCTACACCTTC
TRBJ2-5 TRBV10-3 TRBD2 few CAISDATSGRGETQYF TGTGCCATCAGTGACGCGACTAGCGGGAGAGGGGAGACCCAGTACTTC
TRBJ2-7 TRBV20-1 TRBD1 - CSARGDRYYEQYF TGCAGTGCTAGGGGGGACAGGTACTACGAGCAGTACTTC
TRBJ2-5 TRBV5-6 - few CASSLVAERETQYF TGTGCCAGCAGCTTGGTTGCCGAGAGGGAGACCCAGTACTTC
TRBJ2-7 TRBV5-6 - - CASSLGLGWQYF TGTGCCAGCAGCCTCGGCCTTGGTTGGCAGTACTTC
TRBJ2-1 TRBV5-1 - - CASSLASVSSYNEQFF TGCGCCAGCAGCTTGGCCTCAGTCAGCTCCTACAATGAGCAGTTCTTC
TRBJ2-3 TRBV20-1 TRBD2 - CSGLSSGFSHSTDTQYF TGCAGTGGACTGTCTAGCGGTTTTTCACATAGCACAGATACGCAGTATTTT
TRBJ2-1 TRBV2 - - CASSVTGIAYNEQFF TGTGCCAGCAGTGTAACCGGGATCGCCTACAATGAGCAGTTCTTC
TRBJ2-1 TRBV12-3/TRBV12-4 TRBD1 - CASSQNRGAENNEQFF TGTGCCAGCAGTCAAAACAGGGGTGCTGAGAACAATGAGCAGTTCTTC
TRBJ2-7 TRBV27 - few CASRRQLGSSYEQYF TGTGCCAGCAGAAGACAGTTGGGGAGCTCCTACGAGCAGTACTTC
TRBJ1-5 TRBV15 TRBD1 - CATSRDLRGQGEGSQPQHF TGTGCCACCAGCAGAGATCTGAGGGGACAGGGGGAAGGTAGTCAGCCCCAGCATTTT
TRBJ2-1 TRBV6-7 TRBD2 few CATTGLAGVEQFF TGTGCCACCACCGGTTTAGCGGGAGTTGAGCAGTTCTTC
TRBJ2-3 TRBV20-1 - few CSARRGASTDTQYF TGCAGTGCTAGACGGGGGGCCAGCACAGATACGCAGTATTTT
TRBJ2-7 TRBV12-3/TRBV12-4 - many CASSFGGLYEQYF TGTGCCAGCAGTTTCGGGGGGCTCTACGAGCAGTACTTC
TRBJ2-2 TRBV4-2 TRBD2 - CASSQRTSGNTGELFF TGTGCCAGCAGCCAACGGACTAGCGGGAACACCGGGGAGCTGTTTTTT
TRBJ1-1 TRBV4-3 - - CASSQETGLDTEAFF TGCGCCAGCAGCCAAGAGACGGGGCTGGATACTGAAGCTTTCTTT
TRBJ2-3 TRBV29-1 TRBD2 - CSEREGRADTQYF TGCAGCGAACGTGAGGGGAGGGCAGATACGCAGTATTTT
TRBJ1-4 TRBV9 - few CASSHPQGEEKLFF TGTGCCAGCAGCCACCCACAGGGAGAGGAAAAACTGTTTTTT
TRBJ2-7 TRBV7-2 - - CASSLGSGTGYEQYF TGTGCCAGCAGCTTAGGTTCGGGGACCGGCTACGAGCAGTACTTC
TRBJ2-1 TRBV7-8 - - CASSFHRESSYNEQFF TGTGCCAGCAGCTTCCACCGGGAAAGCTCCTACAATGAGCAGTTCTTC
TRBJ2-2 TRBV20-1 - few CSAQKNGLTGELFF TGCAGTGCTCAAAAAAATGGGTTAACCGGGGAGCTGTTTTTT
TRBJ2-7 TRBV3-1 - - CASSPGAVYEQYF TGTGCCAGCAGCCCCGGAGCAGTCTACGAGCAGTACTTC
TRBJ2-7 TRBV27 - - CASSPSVPSPFYEQYF TGTGCCAGCAGTCCATCCGTTCCATCCCCATTTTACGAGCAGTACTTC
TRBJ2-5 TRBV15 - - CATSYSNRGLETQYF TGTGCCACCAGCTATTCAAACCGGGGGTTGGAGACCCAGTACTTC
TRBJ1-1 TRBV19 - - CASNKRETNTEAFF TGTGCCAGTAATAAAAGGGAGACGAACACTGAAGCTTTCTTT
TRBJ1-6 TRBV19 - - CASSTTVNSPLHF TGTGCCAGTAGTACGACAGTTAATTCACCCCTCCACTTT
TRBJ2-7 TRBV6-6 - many CASSYGQTYEQYF TGTGCCAGCAGTTACGGACAGACCTACGAGCAGTACTTC
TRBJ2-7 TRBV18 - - CASSPGIGDYEQYF TGTGCCAGCTCACCAGGAATAGGGGACTACGAGCAGTACTTC
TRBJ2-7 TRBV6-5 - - CASSYTDGDYEQYF TGTGCCAGCAGTTACACGGACGGTGACTACGAGCAGTACTTC
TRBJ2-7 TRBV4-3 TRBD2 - CASSHGLAGRNEQYF TGCGCCAGCAGCCACGGACTAGCGGGAAGGAACGAGCAGTACTTC
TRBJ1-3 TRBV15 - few CATSRDFTSGNTIYF TGTGCCACCAGCAGAGATTTCACATCTGGAAACACCATATATTTT
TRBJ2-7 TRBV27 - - CASSSPGHHTGYEQYF TGTGCCAGCAGTTCCCCCGGTCACCACACGGGGTACGAGCAGTACTTC